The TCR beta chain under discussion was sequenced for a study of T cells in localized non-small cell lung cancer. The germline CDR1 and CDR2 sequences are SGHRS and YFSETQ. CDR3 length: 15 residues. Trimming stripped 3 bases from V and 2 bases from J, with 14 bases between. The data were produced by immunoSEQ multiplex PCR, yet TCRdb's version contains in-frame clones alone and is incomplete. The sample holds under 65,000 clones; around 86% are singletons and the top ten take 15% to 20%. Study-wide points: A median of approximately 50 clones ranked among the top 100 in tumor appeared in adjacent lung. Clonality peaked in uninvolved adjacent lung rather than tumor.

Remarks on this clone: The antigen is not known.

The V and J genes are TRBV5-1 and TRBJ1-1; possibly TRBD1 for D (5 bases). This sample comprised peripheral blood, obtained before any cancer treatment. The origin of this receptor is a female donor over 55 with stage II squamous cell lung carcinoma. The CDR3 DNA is TGCGCCAGCAGCTCCGGACCACAGGTAAACACTGAAGCTTTCTTT. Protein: CASSSGPQVNTEAFF.